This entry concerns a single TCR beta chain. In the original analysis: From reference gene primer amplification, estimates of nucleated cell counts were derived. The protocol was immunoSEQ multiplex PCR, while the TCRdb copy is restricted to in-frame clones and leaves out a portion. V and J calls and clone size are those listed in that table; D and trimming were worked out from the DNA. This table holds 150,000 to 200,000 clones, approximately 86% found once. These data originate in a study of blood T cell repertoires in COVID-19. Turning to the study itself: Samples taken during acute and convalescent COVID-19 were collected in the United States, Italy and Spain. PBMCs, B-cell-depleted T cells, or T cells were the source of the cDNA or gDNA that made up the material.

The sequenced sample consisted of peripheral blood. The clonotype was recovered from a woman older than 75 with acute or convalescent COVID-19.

The CDR3 region is CASSRGDQPQHF. CDR3 nucleotides: TGTGCCAGCAGCAGGGGGGATCAGCCCCAGCATTTT. The V and J genes are TRBV12-3 or TRBV12-4 and TRBJ1-5, with TRBD1 matching 7 bases. This CDR3 is built from 12 residues. Trimming at V came to 6 bases and at J to 5 bases, leaving 1 base not matched to a gene.